This T cell receptor beta chain was sequenced for a study of T cells in Graves' hyperthyroidism and ophthalmopathy. Study-level information: Peripheral blood sampling occurred at initial diagnosis, before any treatment. Study observations and caveats: Ophthalmopathy could be told apart from stable hyperthyroidism with a 13 V-J model.

With regard to this clonotype: Its antigen is undetermined.

Hyperthyroidism in the patients, aged 18 to 65, was newly diagnosed and under 2 months in duration. Exclusions: uncontrolled infection, other autoimmune disease, pregnancy, lactation. Using RNA transcripts as the source, TCR beta CDR3 regions were amplified. First-round RT-PCR with HTBI primers amplified the TCR CDR3 region. One entry per CDR3 protein results from TCRdb running MiXCR on the multiplex PCR reads. This sample has roughly 840,000 distinct CDR3 sequences, with more than 30% found just once. The germline V gene encodes CDR1 MDHEN and CDR2 SYDVKM. J was trimmed by 2 bases and V by 4 bases; bases with no gene match: 6. The CDR3 runs to 16 residues.

Sequencing was done on a sample of blood. This sequence originates from a man aged 18 to 30 with Graves' hyperthyroidism. The genes are TRBV28 and TRBJ2-3, with 10 bases lining up with TRBD2. The CDR3 coding sequence is TGTGCCAGCAGTTACGGGACTAGCGTCACCACAGATACGCAGTATTTT. It yields the protein CASSYGTSVTTDTQYF.